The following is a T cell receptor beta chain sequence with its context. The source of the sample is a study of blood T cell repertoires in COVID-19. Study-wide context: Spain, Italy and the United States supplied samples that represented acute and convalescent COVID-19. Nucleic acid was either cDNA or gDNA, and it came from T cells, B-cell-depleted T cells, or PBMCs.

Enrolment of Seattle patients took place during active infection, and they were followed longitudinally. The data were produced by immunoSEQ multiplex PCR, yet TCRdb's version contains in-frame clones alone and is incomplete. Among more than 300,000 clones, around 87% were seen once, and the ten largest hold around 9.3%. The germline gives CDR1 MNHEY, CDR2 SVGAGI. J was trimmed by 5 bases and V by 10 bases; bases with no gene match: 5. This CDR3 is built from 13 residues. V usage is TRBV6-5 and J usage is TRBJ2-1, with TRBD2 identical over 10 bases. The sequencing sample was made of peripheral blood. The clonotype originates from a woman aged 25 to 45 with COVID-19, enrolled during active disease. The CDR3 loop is CAIGLAGDNEQFF. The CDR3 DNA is TGTGCCATCGGCCTAGCGGGAGACAATGAGCAGTTCTTC.